Here is one TCR beta chain with its context. Its antigen is undetermined. A Clinical Activity Score of at least 3, a NOSPECS grade of at least 4 and a duration under 3 months were recorded in the ophthalmopathy patients. Together with thyroid ultrasound, orbital computed tomography, serum thyroxine and TRAb, clinical symptoms were used for diagnoses. These data originate in a study of T cells in Graves' hyperthyroidism and ophthalmopathy. The V end was cut by 6 bases, the J end by 0 bases, with 18 bases between. The CDR3 spans 18 residues. From germline, CDR1 is SNHLY and CDR2 FYNNEI. TCR beta CDR3 sequences were amplified from RNA transcripts. HTBI primers drove first-round RT-PCR of the TCR CDR3. Via MiXCR, TCRdb re-called the multiplex PCR reads, giving one row per CDR3 protein. The sample has 37,000 or so distinct CDR3 sequences, approximately 52% seen once. Study findings and constraints: By a 13 V-J model, ophthalmopathy was set apart from stable hyperthyroidism.

The specimen sequenced was blood. The chain joins TRBV2 to TRBJ1-6; no definite D call. The sequence was obtained from a man aged 35 to 55 with Graves' ophthalmopathy. CDR3 sequence (DNA): TGTGCCAGCAGCCCCAGAGTAAGCGGGGTCTCCTATAATTCACCCCTCCACTTT. Its protein is CASSPRVSGVSYNSPLHF. The full variable domain, rest sourced from reference TRBV2 and TRBJ1-6, is EPEVTQTPSHQVTQMGQEVILRCVPISNHLYFYWYRQILGQKVEFLVSFYNNEISEKSEIFDDQFSVERPDGSNFTLKIRSTKLEDSAMYFCASSPRVSGVSYNSPLHFGNGTRLTVT.